Given below is one TCR beta chain in context. The data are from a study of T cells after yellow fever vaccination. On the study more broadly: Fractions of limited cellularity were prepared by means of SMART-Seq v4 Ultra Low Input.

Via MiXCR, TCRdb re-called the 5' RACE reads, giving one row per CDR3 protein. The sample comprises under 550,000 distinct CDR3 sequences, 20% to 25% of which are singletons, and roughly 16% rests with the top ten. The V end was cut by 2 bases, the J end by 5 bases, with 9 bases between. The CDR3 contains 14 residues. Sequencing used PBMCs, obtained about 20 days after the first yellow fever vaccination. This clonotype originated in a man aged 18 to 29 who received the YFV17D yellow fever vaccine. V usage is TRBV12-3 or TRBV12-4 and J usage is TRBJ1-4, with D unresolved. CDR3 nucleotides: TGTGCCAGCAGTTTATTTACGCTGAATGAAAAACTGTTTTTT. Amino acid sequence: CASSLFTLNEKLFF.